This TCR beta chain was sequenced for a study of memory CD4+ T cells and cytomegalovirus serostatus. Study context: This sample comes from healthy Belgian adults, about nine CMV seropositive, approximately 22 seronegative.

This clone was counted between two and nine times. Single viable CD3+CD4+CD8-CD45RO+ cells were sorted as the memory CD4+ T cells. Between the trimmed V and J ends, which lost 6 bases and 0 bases, there was a span of 13 bases. The CDR3 extends over 15 amino acids. Germline values: CDR1 SGHDT, CDR2 YYEEEE. Sequencing used immunoSEQ multiplex PCR; TCRdb keeps in-frame clones, though not all of them. The sample has approximately 47,000 clones, 60% to 80% seen once. The specimen was memory CD4+ T cells from blood. This TCR was sampled from an adult in good health and CMV-seronegative. The chain employs TRBV5-6 and TRBJ2-1; D is perhaps TRBD2 (7 bases). CDR3 sequence: CASNGGASSYNEQFF. The CDR3 DNA reads as TGTGCCAGCAATGGGGGGGCGAGCTCCTACAATGAGCAGTTCTTC.